This entry lists 25 T cell receptor beta chains sequenced from one sample in a study of cytomegalovirus exposure and HLA in healthy donors. Researchers ran the PCR with 60 Vbeta and 13 Jbeta primers. Measured with immunoSEQ multiplex PCR; TCRdb has only the in-frame clones, and not every one. Here the sample spans around 160,000 clones, 65% to 85% being singletons. Sequenced material: PBMCs. The receptors come from a woman aged 40 to 50 in good health and CMV-seropositive.

V is TRBV5-1 and J is TRBJ2-2; a weak D match, TRBD2 (5 bases). V lost 4 bases and J 7 bases, leaving 8 bases between the germline ends. Germline values: CDR1 SGHRS, CDR2 YFSETQ. The CDR3 has 12 residues. CDR3 sequence (DNA): TGCGCCAGCAGCCCGACTATCGGGGAGCTGTTTTTT. It is translated as CASSPTIGELFF.

This sequence joins TRBV5-6 and TRBJ2-2, with D maybe TRBD1 (6 bases). Germline lookup yields CDR1 SGHDT and CDR2 YYEEEE. V was cut by 4 bases and J by 5 bases, with 12 bases left in between. The CDR3 consists of 14 residues. Here the CDR3 DNA reads TGTGCCAGCAGCCCCTTAGGGGGTACCGGGGAGCTGTTTTTT. It translates to CASSPLGGTGELFF.

V and J are TRBV6-1 and TRBJ1-5; D is possibly TRBD1 (5 bases). CDR3 size: 15 residues. Germline-derived CDR1 and CDR2 are MNHNS and SASEGT. V lost 6 bases, J lost 6 bases, and 18 bases lay in between. CDR3: CASSVGPGIGQPQHF. The CDR3 coding sequence is TGTGCCAGCAGCGTGGGGCCCGGCATCGGTCAGCCCCAGCATTTT.

This clone is a singleton in its sample. The chain carries TRBV10-1 and TRBJ1-2; TRBD1 matches 9 bases. CDR1 is WNHNN and CDR2 is SYGVQD in the germline V gene (reference sequence). The CDR3 is 17 amino acids. V was clipped by 5 bases and J by 0 bases; unmatched bases: 10. CDR3 sequence (DNA): TGCGCCAGCAGTTTACCAGACAGGGGGAGAACTAACTATGGCTACACCTTC. Residues: CASSLPDRGRTNYGYTF.

The V gene is TRBV5-1, the J gene TRBJ1-4; D may be TRBD1 (5 bases). The CDR3 is made up of 14 amino acids. Germline-derived CDR1 and CDR2 are SGHRS and YFSETQ. Trimming shortened V by 0 bases and J by 7 bases, and 10 bases separated the two germline ends. CDR3 sequence (DNA): TGCGCCAGCAGCTTGGGGCAGGGTGGTGAAAAACTGTTTTTT. This gives the protein CASSLGQGGEKLFF.

The chain recombines TRBV27 with TRBJ2-7; 7 nucleotides match TRBD2. Germline CDR1 reads MNHEY; CDR2 reads SMNVEV (reference sequence). The CDR3 extends over 14 amino acids. V shed 3 bases, J shed 2 bases, and the junction held 4 bases outside the gene matches. CDR3 residues: CASSLSSGPYEQYF. The CDR3 DNA sequence: TGTGCCAGCAGTTTGTCTAGCGGACCCTACGAGCAGTACTTC.

This clone was found a few times. J is TRBJ1-1 and V is TRBV30; D may be TRBD1 (5 bases). The CDR3 sequence is 13 residues long. V gave up 1 base and J gave up 3 bases, with 9 bases separating them. The germline CDR1 and CDR2 sequences are GTSNPN and SVGIG (reference sequence). The chain's CDR3 is CAWSDRIDTEAFF. CDR3 nucleotide sequence: TGTGCCTGGAGTGACAGGATCGACACTGAAGCTTTCTTT.

V usage is TRBV7-6 and J usage is TRBJ2-7; 11 nucleotides match TRBD2. V lost 6 bases, J lost 0 bases, and 4 bases stayed unmatched. The CDR3 is made up of 15 amino acids. CDR1 is SGHVS, CDR2 FNYEAQ, per germline. CDR3 sequence: CASSSLAGVSYEQYF. The CDR3 DNA is TGTGCCAGCAGTTCACTAGCGGGGGTCTCCTACGAGCAGTACTTC.

The chain links TRBV11-2 to TRBJ2-5; D is perhaps TRBD1 (6 bases). The CDR3 has 14 amino acids. Trimming stripped 5 bases from V and 3 bases from J, with 13 bases between. The germline V gene has CDR1 SGHAT and CDR2 FQNNGV. In DNA form, the CDR3 reads TGTGCCAGCAGCCCCCTCGAGGGGGAAGAGACCCAGTACTTC. Its protein product is CASSPLEGEETQYF.

V gene TRBV6-5 combines with J gene TRBJ1-2, with a weak D call TRBD1 (5 bases). CDR1 is MNHEY and CDR2 is SVGAGI in the germline V gene. V was cut by 6 bases and J by 8 bases, with 16 bases left in between. The CDR3 consists of 13 residues. CDR3 region: CASRARGVWGYTF. CDR3 DNA sequence: TGTGCCAGCAGGGCGCGGGGGGTGTGGGGCTACACCTTC.

A word on this clone: Germline and junction disagree at one end, which may indicate a read error. The chain has TRBV19 and TRBJ1-5; 8 bases align to TRBD1. The CDR3 runs 15 residues. Germline CDR1 reads LNHDA; CDR2 reads SQIVND (reference sequence). The CDR3 nucleotides are TGTGCCAGCAGTACTGGACAGGGACGCAATCAGCCCCAGCATTTT. Protein: CASSTGQGRNQPQHF. Complete variable domain (other parts from reference TRBV19 and TRBJ1-5): DGGITQSPKYLFRKEGQNVTLSCEQNLNHDAMYWYRQDPGQGLRLIYYSQIVNDFQKGDIAEGYSVSREKKESFPLTVTSAQKNPTAFYLCASSTGQGRNQPQHFGDGTRLSIL.

The chain joins TRBV5-1 to TRBJ2-1; D is unresolved. Between the trimmed V and J ends, which lost 4 bases and 5 bases, there was a span of 10 bases. CDR1 and CDR2 (germline): SGHRS, YFSETQ. The CDR3 is 13 amino acids. CDR3 loop: CASSPRGDNEQFF. The DNA of the CDR3 is TGCGCCAGCAGCCCTCGTGGAGACAATGAGCAGTTCTTC.

This chain uses TRBV5-1 with TRBJ1-2; 12 positions match TRBD1. Trimming cost V 2 bases and J 4 bases; bases outside gene matches: 9. Germline V CDR1 and CDR2: SGHRS, YFSETQ. The CDR3 is made up of 17 amino acids. CDR3: CASSLGGTGGAGYGYTF. CDR3 DNA sequence: TGCGCCAGCAGCTTAGGGGGGACAGGGGGCGCCGGCTATGGCTACACCTTC.

The V and J genes are TRBV19 and TRBJ1-6; D ambiguous. The V and J ends lost 3 bases and 0 bases respectively, with 6 bases between them. Germline lookup yields CDR1 LNHDA and CDR2 SQIVND (reference sequence). This CDR3 contains 15 residues. The CDR3 protein is CASSIGSSYNSPLHF. CDR3 bases: TGTGCCAGTAGTATCGGGAGCTCCTATAATTCACCCCTCCACTTT. Combining the CDR3 with reference TRBV19 and TRBJ1-6 gives the whole variable domain DGGITQSPKYLFRKEGQNVTLSCEQNLNHDAMYWYRQDPGQGLRLIYYSQIVNDFQKGDIAEGYSVSREKKESFPLTVTSAQKNPTAFYLCASSIGSSYNSPLHFGNGTRLTVT.

The chain recombines TRBV5-4 with TRBJ1-1, with D tentatively TRBD1 (6 bases). V lost 1 base and J 1 base, leaving 11 bases between the germline ends. This CDR3 has 15 residues. Germline V gene data show CDR1 as SGHNT and CDR2 as YYREEE (reference sequence). Here the CDR3 reads CASSLPGAKNTEAFF. As DNA, the CDR3 is TGTGCCAGCAGCTTGCCAGGGGCTAAGAACACTGAAGCTTTCTTT.

The CDR3 coding sequence is TGTGCCAGCAGCAGACTAGCGGGTTACTCCTACGAGCAGTACTTC. This translates into CASSRLAGYSYEQYF. This chain uses TRBV2 with TRBJ2-5; the match to TRBD2 covers 10 bases. The last part of the DNA fits TRBJ2-7 better; the J call may be wrong. Germline V gives CDR1 SNHLY, CDR2 FYNNEI. The CDR3 loop spans 15 amino acids.

The chain is built from TRBV7-9 and TRBJ2-5, with 8 bases matching TRBD2. The end of the DNA is better explained by TRBJ2-7, so the J call may be wrong. CDR3 length equals 16 residues. Germline lookup yields CDR1 SEHNR and CDR2 FQNEAQ (reference sequence). CDR3 DNA: TGTGCCAGCAGCTTAGCGCTTGGCGGGGGGTCCTACGAGCAGTACTTC. It encodes CASSLALGGGSYEQYF.

The V call is TRBV5-4, the J call TRBJ2-6; D is unclear. Between the trimmed V and J ends, which lost 0 bases and 0 bases, there was a span of 10 bases. This CDR3 is built from 17 residues. Germline CDR1 is SGHNT and CDR2 is YYREEE (reference sequence). Written as DNA, the CDR3 is TGTGCCAGCAGCTTGGTGGCGGTGAACTCTGGGGCCAACGTCCTGACTTTC. Amino acid sequence: CASSLVAVNSGANVLTF.

The chain joins TRBV27 to TRBJ2-2; a possible D gene is TRBD2 (5 bases). Germline V gives CDR1 MNHEY, CDR2 SMNVEV (reference sequence). V was cut by 3 bases and J by 6 bases, with 8 bases left in between. CDR3 length: 13 residues. This CDR3 is CASSFSGSGELFF. CDR3 coding DNA: TGTGCCAGCAGTTTCTCGGGGTCCGGGGAGCTGTTTTTT.

The chain links TRBV12-5 to TRBJ2-5; TRBD2 matches at 8 bases. From germline, CDR1 is LGHNT and CDR2 FRNRAP. Germline trimming cut 3 bases from V and 4 bases from J; bases unmatched to any gene: 7. The CDR3 extends over 15 amino acids. The CDR3 sequence: CASGFSGGPGETQYF. The DNA of the CDR3 is TGTGCTAGTGGTTTTTCGGGGGGGCCTGGAGAGACCCAGTACTTC. Using reference TRBV12-5 and TRBJ2-5 for the parts outside the CDR3, the full variable domain is DARVTQTPRHKVTEMGQEVTMRCQPILGHNTVFWYRQTMMQGLELLAYFRNRAPLDDSGMPKDRFSAEMPDATLATLKIQPSEPRDSAVYFCASGFSGGPGETQYFGPGTRLLVL.

The chain combines TRBV7-2 with TRBJ2-2; TRBD1 agrees at 7 bases. The V gene end was trimmed by 5 bases and the J gene end by 5 bases; junction bases not matched to a gene: 5. The CDR3 is 14 amino acids. CDR1 is SGHTA and CDR2 is FQGNSA in the germline V gene. The CDR3 loop reads CASSVYRGTGELFF. The CDR3 nucleotides are TGTGCCAGCAGCGTCTACAGGGGTACCGGGGAGCTGTTTTTT.

V usage is TRBV20-1 and J usage is TRBJ1-1; D is ambiguous. The CDR3 is 11 amino acids. Between the trimmed V and J ends, which lost 0 bases and 7 bases, there was a span of 6 bases. CDR1 and CDR2 (germline): DFQATT, SNEGSKA (reference sequence). The CDR3 region has the DNA TGCAGTGCTAGAGATTTCATTGAAGCTTTCTTT. Translating it yields CSARDFIEAFF.

The J gene is TRBJ1-4, the V gene TRBV2; D is possibly TRBD1 (5 bases). Germline values: CDR1 SNHLY, CDR2 FYNNEI. Trimming pared 4 bases from V and 0 bases from J, leaving 6 bases between. CDR3 length: 14 residues. The CDR3 DNA follows: TGTGCCAGCAGTGGACAGACAACTAATGAAAAACTGTTTTTT. Translating gives CASSGQTTNEKLFF.

The V and J genes are TRBV27 and TRBJ2-6; D is perhaps TRBD1 (6 bases). The V gene lost 7 bases and the J gene lost 2 bases, with 6 bases spanning the gap. The CDR3 runs to 13 residues. The germline V gene has CDR1 MNHEY and CDR2 SMNVEV (reference sequence). The CDR3, as DNA: TGTGCCAGCACAGGGGCTGGGGCCAACGTCCTGACTTTC. Translating it yields CASTGAGANVLTF.

The J gene is TRBJ1-1, the V gene TRBV5-1; 11 nucleotides agree with TRBD1. V trimming: 4 bases; J trimming: 1 base; junction bases outside the gene matches: 3. Germline CDR1 reads SGHRS; CDR2 reads YFSETQ. The CDR3 is 15 amino acids. In nucleotides, the CDR3 is TGCGCCAGCAGCCTAGGGACAGGGGGGAACACTGAAGCTTTCTTT. As protein: CASSLGTGGNTEAFF. The full variable domain, with the rest looked up from reference TRBV5-1 and TRBJ1-1, is KAGVTQTPRYLIKTRGQQVTLSCSPISGHRSVSWYQQTPGQGLQFLFEYFSETQRNKGNFPGRFSGRQFSNSRSEMNVSTLELGDSALYLCASSLGTGGNTEAFFGQGTRLTVV.